One and the same sample provided the 14 T cell receptor beta chains below, sequenced in a study of T cells in Graves' hyperthyroidism and ophthalmopathy. The TCR beta CDR3 regions underwent amplification using RNA transcripts as the source. An initial round of RT-PCR targeting the TCR CDR3 relied on the HTBI primer set. TCRdb fed the multiplex PCR reads into MiXCR, producing one record per CDR3 protein. Of 300,000 to 450,000 distinct CDR3 sequences listed, around 13% are singletons. Sequencing was performed on blood. All receptors derive from a woman aged 55-75 years with Graves' hyperthyroidism.

This clonotype was picked up a small number of times. With a much larger clone just one base away, this may be a read error. CDR3 in DNA: TGTGCCAGCGGTTTAGGGGAACTAGTCGGCACCGGGGAGCTGTTTTTT. Amino acid sequence: CASGLGELVGTGELFF. This sequence joins TRBV12-3 or TRBV12-4 and TRBJ2-2; D may match TRBD1 or TRBD2 (5 bases each). The length of the CDR3 is 16 residues.

The V and J genes are TRBV14 and TRBJ2-2; 10 nucleotides match TRBD1. The V segment lost 4 bases and the J segment 3 bases; nucleotides outside the gene matches: 20. The length of the CDR3 is 21 residues. CDR1 and CDR2 from the germline V gene are SGHDN and FVKESK. Here the CDR3 DNA reads TGTGCCAGCAGCCCCTATGGTTATTCGGACAGGGGGGCACTTGACACCGGGGAGCTGTTTTTT. Protein: CASSPYGYSDRGALDTGELFF.

The chain is built from TRBV7-9 and TRBJ2-7; 8 nucleotides agree with TRBD2. The trim removed 0 bases at V and 6 bases at J, leaving 4 bases unmatched. Germline loops: CDR1 SEHNR, CDR2 FQNEAQ (reference sequence). The CDR3 runs 14 residues. CDR3 DNA sequence: TGTGCCAGCAGCTTAGCAGGTACTAGCGGCGAGCAGTACTTC. Amino acid sequence: CASSLAGTSGEQYF.

Many counts were recorded for this clonotype. The chain is built from TRBV7-2 and TRBJ2-7, with no clear D. CDR3 size: 13 residues. With 3 bases removed from V and 4 bases from J, the gap between germline ends came to 10 bases. Germline V gives CDR1 SGHTA, CDR2 FQGNSA. The CDR3 loop is CASSFSRQYEQYF. In DNA form, the CDR3 reads TGTGCCAGCAGCTTCTCGAGGCAGTACGAGCAGTACTTC.

Many counts were recorded for this clonotype. This sequence joins TRBV30 and TRBJ1-1; D is uncertain. Germline CDR1 GTSNPN, CDR2 SVGIG (reference sequence). This CDR3 is 11 amino acids long. V was clipped by 5 bases and J by 5 bases, with 9 bases between them. CDR3 sequence (DNA): TGTGCCTGGGGCCAGGAGACTGAAGCTTTCTTT. Translation gives CAWGQETEAFF.

This clonotype has ten or more counts. The chain links TRBV6-2 or TRBV6-3 to TRBJ2-5; 14 nucleotides align to TRBD2. The germline V gene encodes CDR1 MNHEY and CDR2 SVGEGT. This CDR3 is 18 amino acids long. V was clipped by 1 base and J by 5 bases; unmatched bases: 9. CDR3 amino acids: CASSYYPGLAGAGETQYF. CDR3 in DNA: TGTGCCAGCAGTTACTACCCGGGACTAGCGGGAGCCGGTGAGACCCAGTACTTC.

This clonotype has more than one count but fewer than ten. The V gene is TRBV2, the J gene TRBJ1-1, with a weak D call TRBD1 (5 bases). The CDR3 is made up of 14 amino acids. In germline, CDR1 is SNHLY, CDR2 FYNNEI. Trimming removed 4 bases at V and 2 bases at J, with 11 bases between. Here the CDR3 reads CASSAAGGNTEAFF. CDR3 in DNA: TGTGCCAGCAGTGCCGCCGGGGGAAACACTGAAGCTTTCTTT.

This clonotype was observed many times. The J gene is TRBJ2-3, the V gene TRBV28; D not resolved. Trimming shortened V by 6 bases and J by 1 base, and 11 bases separated the two germline ends. Germline V CDR1 and CDR2: MDHEN, SYDVKM. The CDR3 sequence is 14 residues long. Here the CDR3 DNA reads TGTGCCAGCAGCCGGTTTTTGGGCACAGATACGCAGTATTTT. It codes for CASSRFLGTDTQYF.

V and J are TRBV30 and TRBJ2-5; D ambiguous. The germline CDR1 and CDR2 sequences are GTSNPN and SVGIG (reference sequence). The CDR3 length is 12 residues. Trimming cost V 6 bases and J 2 bases, with 10 bases left between them. This CDR3 reads CACHERQETQYF. DNA of the CDR3: TGTGCCTGCCACGAACGGCAAGAGACCCAGTACTTC.

At least ten counts were recorded for this clonotype. This sequence joins TRBV5-1 and TRBJ2-1; possible D gene TRBD2, 5 bases. V was cut by 4 bases and J by 10 bases, with 12 bases left in between. Germline loops: CDR1 SGHRS, CDR2 YFSETQ. This CDR3 is 12 amino acids long. The CDR3 DNA follows: TGCGCCAGCAGCCCCCGCTGGAGGGAGCAGTTCTTC. Translating it yields CASSPRWREQFF. Full variable domain (rest looked up from reference TRBV5-1 and TRBJ2-1): KAGVTQTPRYLIKTRGQQVTLSCSPISGHRSVSWYQQTPGQGLQFLFEYFSETQRNKGNFPGRFSGRQFSNSRSEMNVSTLELGDSALYLCASSPRWREQFFGPGTRLTVL.

This clonotype was seen at least ten times. This chain uses TRBV20-1 with TRBJ1-1; D is unresolved. Per the germline V gene, CDR1 is DFQATT and CDR2 is SNEGSKA (reference sequence). Trimming pared 3 bases from V and 10 bases from J, leaving 15 bases between. The CDR3 runs to 12 residues. The CDR3 loop is CSASGFSFVAFF. The CDR3 coding sequence is TGCAGTGCTAGTGGCTTTTCCTTCGTAGCTTTCTTT.

V and J are TRBV12-3 or TRBV12-4 and TRBJ1-2, with a tentative D call TRBD1 (6 bases). V lost 8 bases to trimming and J lost 5 bases, with 18 bases between them. The CDR3 totals 14 residues. This chain's CDR3 is CASGGGGAGYGYTF. The CDR3 DNA reads TGTGCCAGCGGGGGGGGGGGCGCGGGATATGGCTACACCTTC.

This clonotype was found a few times. V and J are TRBV11-3 and TRBJ2-2, with TRBD2 as a possible D gene (5 bases). CDR1 and CDR2 (germline): SGHNT, YENEEA. The CDR3 totals 16 residues. Trimming took off 4 bases at V and 7 bases at J, with 19 bases between the two ends. The CDR3 sequence: CASSSNMPSLGGELFF. The CDR3 DNA reads as TGTGCCAGCAGCTCTAATATGCCTAGCTTGGGCGGGGAGCTGTTTTTT. Drawing the rest from reference TRBV11-3 and TRBJ2-2, the complete variable domain is EAGVVQSPRYKIIEKKQPVAFWCNPISGHNTLYWYLQNLGQGPELLIRYENEEAVDDSQLPKDRFSAERLKGVDSTLKIQPAELGDSAVYLCASSSNMPSLGGELFFGEGSRLTVL.

This clonotype was counted many times. The chain has TRBV24-1 and TRBJ2-3; 8 bases are a match to TRBD1. The CDR3 has 15 amino acids. Per germline, CDR1 KGHDR and CDR2 SFDVKD. V was clipped by 9 bases and J by 0 bases; unmatched bases: 7. The CDR3 nucleotides are TGTGCCACCGCTATGACAGGGGCTAGCACAGATACGCAGTATTTT. This encodes CATAMTGASTDTQYF.